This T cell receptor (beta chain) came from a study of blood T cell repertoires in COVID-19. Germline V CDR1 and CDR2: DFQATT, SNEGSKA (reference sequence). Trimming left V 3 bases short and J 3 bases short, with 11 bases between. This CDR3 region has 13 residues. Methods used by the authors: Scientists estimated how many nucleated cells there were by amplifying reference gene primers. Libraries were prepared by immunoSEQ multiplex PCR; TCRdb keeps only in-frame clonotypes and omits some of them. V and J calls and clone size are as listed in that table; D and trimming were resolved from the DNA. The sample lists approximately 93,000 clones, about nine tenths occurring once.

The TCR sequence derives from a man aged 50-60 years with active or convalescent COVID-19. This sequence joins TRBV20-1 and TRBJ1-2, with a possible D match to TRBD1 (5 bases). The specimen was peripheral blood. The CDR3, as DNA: TGCAGTGCTAGTACTGGAGGGGACTATGGCTACACCTTC. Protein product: CSASTGGDYGYTF.